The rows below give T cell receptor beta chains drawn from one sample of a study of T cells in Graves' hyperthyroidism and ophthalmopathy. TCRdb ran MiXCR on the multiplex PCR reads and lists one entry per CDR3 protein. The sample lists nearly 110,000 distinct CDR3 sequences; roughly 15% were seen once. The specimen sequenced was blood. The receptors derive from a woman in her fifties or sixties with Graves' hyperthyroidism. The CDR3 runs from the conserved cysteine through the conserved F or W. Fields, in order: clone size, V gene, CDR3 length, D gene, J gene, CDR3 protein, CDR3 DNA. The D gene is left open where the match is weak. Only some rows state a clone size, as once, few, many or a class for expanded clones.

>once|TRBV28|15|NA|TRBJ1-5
CASSFLQGNNQPQHF
TGTGCCAGCAGTTTCTTGCAGGGAAACAATCAGCCCCAGCATTTT
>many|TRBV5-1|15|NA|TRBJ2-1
CASSLDLPGNNEQFF
TGCGCCAGCAGCTTGGATCTTCCCGGGAACAATGAGCAGTTCTTC
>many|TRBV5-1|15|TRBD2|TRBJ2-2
CASSGGTSGTGELFF
TGCGCCAGCAGCGGGGGGACTAGCGGGACCGGGGAGCTGTTTTTT
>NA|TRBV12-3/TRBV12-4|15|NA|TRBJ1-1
CASSLGQTRHTEAFF
TGTGCCAGCAGCCTAGGACAAACCCGGCACACTGAAGCTTTCTTT
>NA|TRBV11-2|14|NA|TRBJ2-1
CASSSGTSYNEQFF
TGTGCCAGCAGCTCGGGAACCTCCTACAATGAGCAGTTCTTC
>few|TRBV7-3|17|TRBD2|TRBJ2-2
CASSPRTPGLNTGELFF
TGTGCCAGCAGCCCCCGCACCCCGGGACTAAACACCGGGGAGCTGTTTTTT
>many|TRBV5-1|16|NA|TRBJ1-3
CASSLDGFSSGNTIYF
TGCGCCAGCAGCTTGGATGGGTTTTCCTCTGGAAACACCATATATTTT
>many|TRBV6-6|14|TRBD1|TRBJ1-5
CASSYGPGGPPQHF
TGTGCCAGCAGTTACGGGCCAGGGGGTCCGCCCCAGCATTTT
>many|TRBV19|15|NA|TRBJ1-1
CASSILNRENTEAFF
TGTGCCAGTAGTATACTGAACAGGGAGAACACTGAAGCTTTCTTT
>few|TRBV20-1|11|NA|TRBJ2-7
CSAKPSPEQYF
TGCAGTGCTAAGCCTTCCCCCGAGCAGTACTTC
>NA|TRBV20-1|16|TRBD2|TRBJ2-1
CSAREWREGRGNEQFF
TGCAGTGCTAGAGAGTGGCGGGAGGGCCGTGGGAATGAGCAGTTCTTC
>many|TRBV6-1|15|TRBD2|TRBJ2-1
CASTPSGALYNEQFF
TGTGCCAGCACACCGAGCGGGGCCCTTTACAATGAGCAGTTCTTC
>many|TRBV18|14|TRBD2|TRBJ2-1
CASSPGTSKNEQFF
TGTGCCAGCTCACCAGGGACTAGCAAGAATGAGCAGTTCTTC
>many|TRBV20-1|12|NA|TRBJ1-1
CSAKQINTEAFF
TGCAGTGCTAAACAGATAAACACTGAAGCTTTCTTT
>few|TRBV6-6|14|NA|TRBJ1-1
CASSYGGVNTEAFF
TGTGCCAGCAGTTACGGGGGGGTGAACACTGAAGCTTTCTTT
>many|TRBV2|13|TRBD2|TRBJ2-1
CASRREGYNEQFF
TGTGCCAGCAGGCGGGAGGGATACAATGAGCAGTTCTTC
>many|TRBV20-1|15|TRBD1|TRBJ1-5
CSARGGTGQGQPQHF
TGCAGTGCTAGAGGCGGGACAGGGCAGGGACAGCCCCAGCATTTT
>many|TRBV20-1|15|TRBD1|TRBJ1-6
CSATPGGQGNSPLHF
TGCAGTGCCACCCCAGGGGGCCAGGGCAATTCACCCCTCCACTTT
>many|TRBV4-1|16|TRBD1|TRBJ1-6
CASSQGAGGVRSPLHF
TGCGCCAGCAGCCAAGGGGCAGGGGGAGTTAGGTCACCCCTCCACTTT
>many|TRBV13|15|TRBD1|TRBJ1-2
CASSLGTASMGGYTF
TGTGCCAGCAGCCTCGGGACAGCTTCTATGGGGGGCTACACCTTC
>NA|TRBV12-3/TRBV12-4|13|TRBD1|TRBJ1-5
CASSIQQGEPQHF
TGTGCCAGCAGTATCCAGCAGGGGGAGCCCCAGCATTTT
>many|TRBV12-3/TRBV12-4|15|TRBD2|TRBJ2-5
CASSLVRSGSETQYF
TGTGCCAGCAGTTTGGTCCGTAGCGGGAGCGAGACCCAGTACTTC
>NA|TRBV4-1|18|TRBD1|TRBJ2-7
CASSHTPGYGTGQNEQYF
TGCGCCAGCAGCCACACTCCGGGGTACGGGACAGGGCAGAACGAGCAGTACTTC
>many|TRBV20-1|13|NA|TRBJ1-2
CSAAPKLGYGYTF
TGCAGTGCCGCGCCCAAATTGGGGTATGGCTACACCTTC
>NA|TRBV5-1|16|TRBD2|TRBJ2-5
CASSPGLAGVQETQYF
TGCGCCAGCAGCCCCGGGTTAGCGGGAGTGCAAGAGACCCAGTACTTC
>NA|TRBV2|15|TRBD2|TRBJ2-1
CASSRTSGHRNEQFF
TGTGCCAGCAGTAGGACTAGCGGACACAGGAATGAGCAGTTCTTC
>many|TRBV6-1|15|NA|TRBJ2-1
CASSEALQGLNEQFF
TGTGCCAGCAGTGAAGCTCTACAGGGTCTCAATGAGCAGTTCTTC
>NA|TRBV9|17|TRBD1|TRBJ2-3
CASSLFPDRGRGDTQYF
TGTGCCAGCAGCCTATTCCCCGACAGGGGAAGAGGAGATACGCAGTATTTT
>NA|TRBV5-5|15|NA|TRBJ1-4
CASSPRGGTDEKLFF
TGTGCCAGCAGCCCGAGGGGGGGGACGGATGAAAAACTGTTTTTT
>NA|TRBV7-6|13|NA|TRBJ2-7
CASSLGGRYEQYF
TGTGCCAGCAGCTTAGGGGGCAGATACGAGCAGTACTTC
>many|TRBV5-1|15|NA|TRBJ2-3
CASSLSGTAGDTQYF
TGCGCCAGCAGCTTGTCTGGGACGGCAGGAGATACGCAGTATTTT
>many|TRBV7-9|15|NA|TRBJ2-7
CASSLADPQGYEQYF
TGTGCCAGCAGCTTAGCGGACCCCCAGGGCTACGAGCAGTACTTC
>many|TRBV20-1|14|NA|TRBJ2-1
CSASSGITYNEQFF
TGCAGTGCTAGCTCCGGGATCACCTACAATGAGCAGTTCTTC
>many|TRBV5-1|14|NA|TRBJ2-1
CASSLGGPYNEQFF
TGCGCCAGCAGCTTGGGAGGTCCTTACAATGAGCAGTTCTTC
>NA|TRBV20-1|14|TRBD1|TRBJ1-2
CSARVGDRGYGYTF
TGCAGTGCTAGAGTAGGGGACAGGGGCTATGGCTACACCTTC
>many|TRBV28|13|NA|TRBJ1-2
CASSFPGAYGYTF
TGTGCCAGCAGTTTTCCGGGGGCTTATGGCTACACCTTC
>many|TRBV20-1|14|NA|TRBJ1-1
CSASLGRVYTEAFF
TGCAGTGCTAGTTTGGGCAGGGTGTACACTGAAGCTTTCTTT
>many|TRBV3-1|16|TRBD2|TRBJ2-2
CASSPYIAGGTGELFF
TGTGCCAGCAGCCCTTACATAGCGGGAGGAACCGGGGAGCTGTTTTTT
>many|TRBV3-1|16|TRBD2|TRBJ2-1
CASSQPGTNPYNEQFF
TGTGCCAGCAGCCAACCAGGGACTAACCCCTACAATGAGCAGTTCTTC